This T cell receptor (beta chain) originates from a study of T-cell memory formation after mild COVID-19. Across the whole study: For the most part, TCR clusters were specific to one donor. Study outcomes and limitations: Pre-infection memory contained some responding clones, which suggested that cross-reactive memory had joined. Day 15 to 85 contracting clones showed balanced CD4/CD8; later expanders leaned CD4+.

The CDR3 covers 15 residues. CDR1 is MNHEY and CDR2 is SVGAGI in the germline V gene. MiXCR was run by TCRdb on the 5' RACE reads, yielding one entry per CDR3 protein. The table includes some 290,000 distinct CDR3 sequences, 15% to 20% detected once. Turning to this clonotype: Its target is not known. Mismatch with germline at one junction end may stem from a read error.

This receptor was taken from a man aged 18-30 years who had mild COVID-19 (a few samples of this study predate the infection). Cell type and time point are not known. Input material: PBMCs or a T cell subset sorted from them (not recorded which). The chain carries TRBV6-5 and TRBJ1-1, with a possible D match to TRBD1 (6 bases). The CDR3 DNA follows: TGTGCCAGCAGTAACTCCCGAACAGGGTACTCTGAAGCTTTCTTT. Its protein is CASSNSRTGYSEAFF.